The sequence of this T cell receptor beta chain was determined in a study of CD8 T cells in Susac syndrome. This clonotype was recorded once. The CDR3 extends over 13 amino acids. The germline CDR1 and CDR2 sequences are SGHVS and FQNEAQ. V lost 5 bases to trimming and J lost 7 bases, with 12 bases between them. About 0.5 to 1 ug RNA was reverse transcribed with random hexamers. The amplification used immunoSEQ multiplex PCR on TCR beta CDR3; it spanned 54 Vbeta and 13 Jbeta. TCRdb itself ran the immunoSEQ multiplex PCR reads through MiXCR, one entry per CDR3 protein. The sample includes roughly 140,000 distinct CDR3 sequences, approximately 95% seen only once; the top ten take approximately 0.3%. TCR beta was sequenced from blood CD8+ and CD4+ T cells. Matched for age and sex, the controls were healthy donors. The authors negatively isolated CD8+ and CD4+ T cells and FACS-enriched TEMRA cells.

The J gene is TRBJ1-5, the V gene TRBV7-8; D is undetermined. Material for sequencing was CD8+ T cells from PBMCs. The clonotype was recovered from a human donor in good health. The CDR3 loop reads CASSLPREQPQHF. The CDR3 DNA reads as TGTGCCAGCAGCCTACCCCGGGAGCAGCCCCAGCATTTT.